These 4 T cell receptor beta chains were all obtained from the same sample, sequenced in a study of T cell responses to AZD1222 COVID-19 vaccine. The assay was immunoSEQ multiplex PCR, and TCRdb's table has in-frame clones only and misses some. The data show around 100,000 clones, approximately 90% seen once. Source: peripheral blood, taken on day 0 of AZD1222 vaccination. The source of these receptors is an adult in good health.

The rearrangement links TRBV28 to TRBJ2-7; D may be TRBD1 (5 bases). Germline values: CDR1 MDHEN, CDR2 SYDVKM. V was pared by 7 bases and J by 2 bases, with 15 bases between. The CDR3 contains 14 residues. CDR3 coding DNA: TGTGCCAGCATAGCTGCAGGGCCCACCTACGAGCAGTACTTC. Translated: CASIAAGPTYEQYF.

The rearrangement links TRBV4-1 to TRBJ1-2, with a weak D call TRBD1 (6 bases). The CDR3 is made up of 18 amino acids. The V gene's germline CDR1 is MGHRA and CDR2 YSYEKL. Trimming removed 4 bases at V and 4 bases at J, with 25 bases between. This CDR3 is CASSPTIPSGEGGYGYTF. CDR3 nucleotide sequence: TGCGCCAGCAGCCCCACTATACCTTCAGGGGAGGGAGGCTATGGCTACACCTTC.

The V call is TRBV5-4, the J call TRBJ2-3; 9 bases align to TRBD2. This CDR3 is built from 16 residues. Trimming at V came to 0 bases and at J to 4 bases, leaving 6 bases not matched to a gene. The germline CDR1 and CDR2 sequences are SGHNT and YYREEE (reference sequence). The CDR3 bases are TGTGCCAGCAGCTTGGTCCGGGCGGGGGGGGCAGATACGCAGTATTTT. This translates into CASSLVRAGGADTQYF.

This chain links TRBV27 with TRBJ2-5, with TRBD2 as a possible D gene (5 bases). V lost 4 bases to trimming and J lost 5 bases, with 14 bases between them. From germline, CDR1 is MNHEY and CDR2 SMNVEV (reference sequence). The CDR3 extends over 14 amino acids. The CDR3 protein is CASSSGWMRETQYF. The DNA for the CDR3 is TGTGCCAGCAGTTCGGGGTGGATGAGGGAGACCCAGTACTTC.